This T cell receptor (beta chain) comes out of a study of T cells in Graves' hyperthyroidism and ophthalmopathy. Points from the study as a whole: The blood repertoire included most of the expanded thyroid clonotypes above 0.001.

Amplified regions were TCR beta CDR3 sequences from RNA transcripts. During a first-round RT-PCR of the TCR CDR3, the HTBI primer set was used. MiXCR was run by TCRdb on the multiplex PCR reads, yielding one entry per CDR3 protein. The sample contains about 270,000 distinct CDR3 sequences, over 20% of which appear only once. The table lists this clonotype with a few counts. Its specificity is not known. Enrolled ophthalmopathy patients presented with a Clinical Activity Score of at least 3, a NOSPECS grade of at least 4, and disease duration under 3 months. Patients with uncontrolled infections, other autoimmune diseases, pregnancy or lactation were excluded. For the diagnoses, clinical symptoms, serum thyroxine and TRAb, thyroid ultrasound and orbital computed tomography were used. The sequenced material came from blood. This sequence originates from a man aged 25 to 40 with Graves' ophthalmopathy.

CDR3 sequence reads: CASSRQGSYSNQPQHF. DNA of the CDR3: TGTGCCAGCAGTCGCCAGGGTTCCTATAGCAATCAGCCCCAGCATTTT. This chain joins TRBV27 and TRBJ1-5; possible D gene TRBD1, 5 bases. The germline V and J ends were trimmed by 5 bases and 0 bases, with 14 bases remaining between them. The CDR3 loop spans 16 amino acids. Per germline, CDR1 MNHEY and CDR2 SMNVEV (reference sequence).